A selection of T cell receptor beta chains follows, all from one sample in a study of control samples from healthy donors and cancer patients. The table came from immunoSEQ multiplex PCR; TCRdb's copy has only in-frame clones and leaves some out. The sample has roughly 59,000 clones; roughly 90% are singletons. Sequenced: PBMCs. The receptors shown here come from a man aged 35 to 55 with colorectal cancer. Both conserved end residues are part of each CDR3. A D gene is named only where the DNA matches it firmly. Clone size is stated in some rows and not others, as once, few, many or a class when expanded.

>TRBJ1-2|TRBV7-9|.|.
CASSGSGYTF
TGTGCCAGCTCAGGCTCTGGCTACACCTTC
>TRBJ1-5|TRBV10-2|.|.
CASSVDGGRNQPQHF
TGCGCCAGCAGTGTGGACGGAGGTAGGAATCAGCCCCAGCATTTT
>TRBJ1-3|TRBV6-5|TRBD1|.
CASQTGGKVGNTIYF
TGTGCCAGCCAAACAGGGGGGAAGGTTGGAAACACCATATATTTT
>TRBJ2-2|TRBV9|TRBD1|.
CASSDRGRTGELFF
TGTGCCAGCAGTGACAGGGGGCGCACCGGGGAGCTGTTTTTT
>TRBJ1-3|TRBV6-2/TRBV6-3|.|.
CASSPSFASSGNTIYF
TGTGCCAGCAGCCCCTCTTTCGCCAGCTCTGGAAACACCATATATTTT
>TRBJ1-5|TRBV19|TRBD1|.
CASIRTGSNQPQHF
TGTGCCAGTATCCGGACAGGGAGCAATCAGCCCCAGCATTTT
>TRBJ2-7|TRBV10-3|TRBD1|few
CAIRPRDRGHEQYF
TGTGCCATCAGACCCCGGGACAGGGGCCACGAGCAGTACTTC
>TRBJ2-7|TRBV6-6|TRBD2|.
CASSTRTSGSYEQYF
TGTGCCAGCAGTACCAGGACTAGCGGGAGCTACGAGCAGTACTTC
>TRBJ2-3|TRBV7-9|.|.
CASSLQLTDTQYF
TGTGCCAGCAGCTTACAGCTCACAGATACGCAGTATTTT
>TRBJ1-2|TRBV12-3/TRBV12-4|.|.
CASSLERSGYTF
TGTGCCAGCAGTTTAGAGAGGAGTGGCTACACCTTC
>TRBJ2-2|TRBV7-7|.|.
CASREGSGELFF
TGTGCCAGCAGAGAGGGATCAGGGGAGCTGTTTTTT
>TRBJ1-6|TRBV6-6|.|.
CASRQQGASPLHF
TGTGCCAGCAGGCAACAAGGGGCTTCACCCCTCCACTTT
>TRBJ1-4|TRBV18|.|.
CASSPPEGINEKLFF
TGTGCCAGCTCACCACCGGAAGGGATCAATGAAAAACTGTTTTTT
>TRBJ1-1|TRBV25-1|.|.
CASRLRENTEAFF
TGTGCCAGCAGGCTTCGGGAGAACACTGAAGCTTTCTTT
>TRBJ2-7|TRBV6-2/TRBV6-3|.|once
CASSYRVWPYEQYF
TGTGCCAGCAGTTACAGGGTCTGGCCCTACGAGCAGTACTTC
>TRBJ2-5|TRBV7-6|.|.
CASSFAGEGETQYF
TGTGCCAGCAGCTTCGCAGGGGAGGGGGAGACCCAGTACTTC
>TRBJ2-7|TRBV5-6|.|.
CASSSRDGSSYEQYF
TGTGCCAGCAGCTCCCGGGACGGGAGCTCCTACGAGCAGTACTTC
>TRBJ2-2|TRBV5-1|TRBD1|.
CASGRGQEYTGELFF
TGCGCCAGCGGACGGGGACAGGAGTACACCGGGGAGCTGTTTTTT
>TRBJ2-3|TRBV5-6|.|.
CASSVGTLVGDTQYF
TGTGCCAGCAGCGTCGGGACTCTGGTTGGAGATACGCAGTATTTT
>TRBJ2-1|TRBV27|TRBD1|.
CASSSGTGADSFRSTSYNEQFF
TGTGCCAGCAGTTCGGGGACAGGGGCAGATTCGTTTCGATCTACCTCCTACAATGAGCAGTTCTTC